The clone carrying this TCR beta chain was counted a few times. This entry is derived from a study of blood T cells in healthy people across ages. A sample-barcoded 5' primer and a J-beta primer mix were used in a second PCR of about 7 to 12 cycles. TCRdb processed the 5' RACE reads anew with MiXCR; each CDR3 protein has one entry. The data show about 1.8 million distinct CDR3 sequences, with about 49% seen just once and 2% to 2.5% held by the top ten. Trimming removed 5 bases from V and 8 bases from J, with 8 bases in between. The CDR3 runs to 11 residues. Germline V gene data show CDR1 as MNHEY and CDR2 as SVGAGI.

Sequenced: blood. This chain joins TRBV6-5 and TRBJ2-3, with D possibly being TRBD1 (6 bases). The TCR originated in a woman aged 40 to 49 in good health. CDR3 sequence: CASSQGSTQYF. Here the CDR3 DNA reads TGTGCCAGCAGTCAGGGGAGTACGCAGTATTTT.